These 16 T cell receptor beta chains came from one sample sequenced in a study of T cells in Graves' hyperthyroidism and ophthalmopathy. There were TCR beta CDR3 regions amplified from RNA transcripts. First-round RT-PCR targeting the TCR CDR3 was performed with the HTBI primer set. From the multiplex PCR reads, TCRdb called clonotypes with MiXCR, one entry per CDR3 protein. The sample yields roughly 640,000 distinct CDR3 sequences, approximately 16% seen once. The sequenced sample consisted of blood. The source of these receptors is a woman aged 35 to 49 with Graves' ophthalmopathy.

In regard to this clonotype: This may arise from a read error, as a much more abundant clone is one base away. The rearrangement links TRBV12-3 or TRBV12-4 to TRBJ2-5; perhaps TRBD2 as D (7 bases). The CDR3 consists of 14 residues. Trimming pared 6 bases from V and 5 bases from J, leaving 16 bases between. CDR3 coding DNA: TGTGCCAGCAGGGGGGGGGGCGCGGTGGAGACCCAGTACTTC. As protein: CASRGGGAVETQYF.

This clonotype was detected ten times or more. The V and J genes are TRBV28 and TRBJ1-5; possibly TRBD1 for D (6 bases). The V gene lost 3 bases and the J gene lost 9 bases, with 15 bases spanning the gap. The CDR3 totals 14 residues. CDR1 is MDHEN, CDR2 SYDVKM, per germline. CDR3 region: CASSFRQEETPQHF. The CDR3 region has the DNA TGTGCCAGCAGTTTCAGACAGGAGGAGACGCCCCAGCATTTT.

This clonotype was counted at least ten times. The gene calls are TRBV7-8 and TRBJ2-3; no clear D. Germline V gene lookup returns CDR1 SGHVS and CDR2 FQNEAQ. The CDR3 spans 15 residues. The V end was cut by 5 bases, the J end by 0 bases, with 12 bases between. The CDR3 sequence is CASSPRAASTDTQYF. CDR3 nucleotides: TGTGCCAGCAGCCCCCGGGCAGCTAGCACAGATACGCAGTATTTT.

This clonotype has ten or more counts. The rearrangement joins TRBV6-1 to TRBJ1-1, with a tentative D call TRBD1 (5 bases). CDR3 length: 16 residues. The germline CDR1 and CDR2 sequences are MNHNS and SASEGT. Trimming cost V 3 bases and J 1 base, with 15 bases left between them. For the CDR3, the DNA is TGTGCCAGCAGTGACTTTTCCGGGACTCCGAACACTGAAGCTTTCTTT. Its protein is CASSDFSGTPNTEAFF.

The chain uses TRBV12-3 or TRBV12-4 and TRBJ2-2; the match to TRBD2 covers 9 bases. Unmatched junction bases numbered 7, after V lost 3 bases and J lost 8 bases. The CDR3 runs 15 residues. CDR3 residues: CASSLIAGEAGELFF. The CDR3 DNA reads as TGTGCCAGCAGTTTGATAGCGGGAGAGGCTGGGGAGCTGTTTTTT.

This clonotype was counted many times. The rearrangement links TRBV12-3 or TRBV12-4 to TRBJ2-1; 7 bases align to TRBD1. This CDR3 region has 15 residues. Unmatched junction bases numbered 6, after V lost 5 bases and J lost 2 bases. The CDR3 coding sequence is TGTGCCAGCAGTACGGACAGGAGAACCTACAATGAGCAGTTCTTC. Translated, it gives CASSTDRRTYNEQFF.

This clonotype was seen only a few times. The V gene is TRBV20-1, the J gene TRBJ2-2; D perhaps matches TRBD2 (6 bases). This CDR3 is built from 15 residues. Germline loops: CDR1 DFQATT, CDR2 SNEGSKA (reference sequence). V was shortened by 3 bases and J by 4 bases, with 15 bases between the two germline ends. CDR3 DNA sequence: TGCAGTGCTAGCGGGGTAGGGGAGGTCACCGGGGAGCTGTTTTTT. It specifies CSASGVGEVTGELFF.

This clonotype was observed a handful of times. The chain links TRBV5-1 to TRBJ1-2, with 8 bases fitting TRBD1. V lost 4 bases, J lost 11 bases, and 13 bases stayed unmatched. This CDR3 contains 14 residues. The V gene's germline CDR1 is SGHRS and CDR2 YFSETQ. The CDR3 protein is CASSLLWAGGEYTF. CDR3 bases: TGCGCCAGCAGCCTGCTCTGGGCAGGGGGCGAGTACACCTTC.

This clonotype has a handful of counts. The CDR3 coding sequence is TGCGCCAGCAGCCGCGAAGACGATGAGCAGTTCTTC. This codes for CASSREDDEQFF. The V and J genes are TRBV4-1 and TRBJ2-1; D call uncertain. The CDR3 consists of 12 residues. Germline V lookup: CDR1 MGHRA, CDR2 YSYEKL. The V and J ends lost 4 bases and 8 bases respectively, with 9 bases between them.

V and J are TRBV7-8 and TRBJ1-2; D possibly corresponds to TRBD1 (5 bases). This CDR3 region has 11 residues. The germline gives CDR1 SGHVS, CDR2 FQNEAQ. V was trimmed by 11 bases and J by 5 bases, leaving 12 bases between them. For the CDR3, the DNA is TGTGCCGGGGGGGGTTTTTATGGCTACACCTTC. Translated, it gives CAGGGFYGYTF.

This clonotype was counted many times. The rearrangement links TRBV20-1 to TRBJ2-5, with 8 bases identical to TRBD2. Germline CDR1 and CDR2: DFQATT and SNEGSKA (reference sequence). This CDR3 is built from 13 residues. Trimming took 1 base from V and 2 from J; bases not matched to a gene: 0. Here the CDR3 reads CSARAGGQETQYF. DNA of the CDR3: TGCAGTGCTAGAGCGGGGGGGCAAGAGACCCAGTACTTC.

This clonotype was observed many times. The V gene is TRBV6-5, the J gene TRBJ1-2; 7 bases line up with TRBD1. J gave up 4 bases and V 5 bases, and 10 bases lay outside the gene matches. Germline CDR1 and CDR2: MNHEY and SVGAGI. CDR3 length: 15 residues. The CDR3 DNA reads as TGTGCCAGCAGTCCACAGGACAGGTCCGCCTATGGCTACACCTTC. This sequence encodes CASSPQDRSAYGYTF.

This clonotype was counted a few times. The chain is built from TRBV29-1 and TRBJ2-3, with TRBD2 matching over 7 bases. The CDR3 is made up of 14 amino acids. Germline CDR1 and CDR2: SQVTM and ANQGSEA. J was trimmed by 4 bases and V by 4 bases; bases with no gene match: 8. The DNA of the CDR3 is TGCAGCGTTGCTAATAGCGGGTGGGCAGATACGCAGTATTTT. Translated, it gives CSVANSGWADTQYF.

V gene TRBV7-3 combines with J gene TRBJ2-2; D uncertain. V was trimmed by 3 bases and J by 6 bases, leaving 14 bases between them. The CDR3 extends over 15 amino acids. Germline V CDR1 and CDR2: SGHTA, FQGTGA. CDR3 residues: CASSLGGLGPGELFF. The CDR3 coding sequence is TGTGCCAGCAGCTTGGGTGGCTTGGGTCCCGGGGAGCTGTTTTTT.

The V and J genes are TRBV5-1 and TRBJ1-1; 9 positions match TRBD1. V was clipped by 0 bases and J by 2 bases; unmatched bases: 5. Germline loops: CDR1 SGHRS, CDR2 YFSETQ. This CDR3 contains 16 residues. The CDR3 is CASSLATGGRNTEAFF. CDR3 DNA sequence: TGCGCCAGCAGCTTGGCTACAGGGGGCCGTAACACTGAAGCTTTCTTT.

The chain carries TRBV18 and TRBJ2-7, with D possibly TRBD1 on 5 matching bases. The length of the CDR3 is 12 residues. The germline V gene has CDR1 KGHSH and CDR2 LQKENI. The V and J ends lost 3 bases and 7 bases respectively, with 10 bases between them. DNA of the CDR3: TGTGCCAGCTCACCCAGGGAAGAGGAGCAGTACTTC. As protein: CASSPREEEQYF.